A single sample gave rise to the 17 T cell receptor beta chains below, sequenced in a study of CD8 T cells in ankylosing spondylitis. No antigens are known for them. Study conclusions and caveats: One TCR beta motif, made up of 7 or 8 highly homologous variants, appeared characteristic of ankylosing spondylitis blood.

TCRdb used MiXCR to reprocess the 5' RACE reads, holding one entry per CDR3 protein. The data show about 500,000 distinct CDR3 sequences, 9.5% to 15% seen once. Sequenced input: blood, either unsorted or a sorted T cell fraction (not recorded which). The receptor source for this set is a male donor with ankylosing spondylitis.

This clonotype was picked up many times. V gene TRBV5-1 combines with J gene TRBJ2-1; D call uncertain. This CDR3 is built from 15 residues. Trimming cost V 0 bases and J 9 bases, with 16 bases left between them. The germline gives CDR1 SGHRS, CDR2 YFSETQ. CDR3 amino acids: CASSLAVQTPSEQFF. The CDR3, as DNA: TGCGCCAGCAGCTTGGCTGTGCAGACTCCCAGTGAGCAGTTCTTC.

This rearrangement joins TRBV6-1 to TRBJ1-2; D is possibly TRBD1 (5 bases). The V gene's germline CDR1 is MNHNS and CDR2 SASEGT. The CDR3 loop spans 16 amino acids. The V gene lost 0 bases and the J gene lost 6 bases, with 17 bases spanning the gap. The CDR3 nucleotides read TGTGCCAGCAGTGAAGCGGGACTTTATCGTGTCCATGGCTACACCTTC. Translated, it gives CASSEAGLYRVHGYTF.

This clonotype has just a few counts. The chain joins TRBV11-1 to TRBJ2-1; 13 bases are shared with TRBD2. This CDR3 has 17 amino acids. Per germline, CDR1 SGHAT and CDR2 FQDESV (reference sequence). Trimming removed 5 bases from V and 0 bases from J; junction bases left unmatched: 4. CDR3 nucleotide sequence: TGTGCCAGCAGCCCGGGACTAGCGGGAAGCTCCTACAATGAGCAGTTCTTC. It specifies CASSPGLAGSSYNEQFF.

This clonotype was recorded a few times. The chain is built from TRBV9 and TRBJ2-7; no definite D call. Germline-derived CDR1 and CDR2 are SGDLS and YYNGEE. With 0 bases removed from V and 3 bases from J, the gap between germline ends came to 7 bases. The CDR3 totals 13 residues. The DNA of the CDR3 is TGTGCCAGCAGCGTAGATACTAACTACGAGCAGTACTTC. Encoded protein: CASSVDTNYEQYF.

This clonotype has just a few counts. The chain uses TRBV5-1 and TRBJ2-5; 12 nucleotides line up with TRBD1. The ends lost 7 bases at V and 1 base at J; junction bases unmatched: 2. The CDR3 loop spans 14 amino acids. CDR1 and CDR2 (germline): SGHRS, YFSETQ. The CDR3 DNA reads as TGCGCCAGCGGGGACAGGGGGCTCCAAGAGACCCAGTACTTC. It is translated as CASGDRGLQETQYF.

Here the CDR3 reads CASSISHPYEQYF. For the CDR3, the DNA is TGTGCCAGTAGTATTTCACACCCTTACGAGCAGTACTTC. This chain joins TRBV19 and TRBJ2-7; D gene unclear. CDR1 is LNHDA, CDR2 SQIVND, per germline (reference sequence). CDR3 size: 13 residues. V was clipped by 3 bases and J by 4 bases, with 10 bases between them.

A few counts support this clonotype. This chain links TRBV28 with TRBJ2-1; D gene ambiguous. The CDR3 loop spans 15 amino acids. Germline-derived CDR1 and CDR2 are MDHEN and SYDVKM. V was shortened by 5 bases and J by 12 bases, with 23 bases between the two germline ends. CDR3 sequence (DNA): TGTGCCAGCAGTCCTCACCAGGACGCTGCCCCAGGGCAGTTCTTC. Protein product: CASSPHQDAAPGQFF.

V is TRBV6-1 and J is TRBJ2-1; TRBD2 matches 14 bases. The V segment lost 5 bases and the J segment 13 bases; nucleotides outside the gene matches: 10. The CDR3 totals 15 residues. Germline V lookup: CDR1 MNHNS, CDR2 SASEGT. In DNA, the CDR3 is TGTGCCAGCAGTCCCCTGAGGACTAGCGGGAGGAACCAGTTCTTC. As protein: CASSPLRTSGRNQFF.

In this sample, this clonotype turned up once. The chain combines TRBV20-1 with TRBJ1-1, with a possible D match to TRBD1 (6 bases). CDR1 and CDR2 (germline): DFQATT, SNEGSKA (reference sequence). The CDR3 loop spans 17 amino acids. The V and J ends lost 2 bases and 0 bases respectively, with 19 bases between them. In DNA, the CDR3 is TGCAGTGCTAGAAGTGCCCCCCAGGGGCCTTTGAACACTGAAGCTTTCTTT. Its protein product is CSARSAPQGPLNTEAFF.

The V gene is TRBV19, the J gene TRBJ2-5; tentative D call: TRBD2 (6 bases). The CDR3 runs 17 residues. CDR1 and CDR2 from the germline V gene are LNHDA and SQIVND (reference sequence). V lost 3 bases and J 5 bases, leaving 22 bases between the germline ends. The CDR3 is CASSIGVWGSGGETQYF. The CDR3 DNA follows: TGTGCCAGTAGTATTGGGGTATGGGGCAGTGGGGGGGAGACCCAGTACTTC.

J is TRBJ2-1 and V is TRBV10-3; TRBD2 matches at 14 bases. Germline-derived CDR1 and CDR2 are ENHRY and SYGVKD. CDR3 length: 16 amino acids. V lost 6 bases and J lost 6; bases outside the gene matches: 7. The CDR3 sequence: CAIRDGGTSGSNEQFF. The CDR3 nucleotides read TGTGCCATCAGGGACGGAGGGACTAGCGGGAGCAATGAGCAGTTCTTC.

This clonotype was detected only a few times. The rearrangement links TRBV7-9 to TRBJ2-1; D is perhaps TRBD1 (6 bases). Trimming removed 5 bases from V and 4 bases from J, with 18 bases in between. Germline values: CDR1 SEHNR, CDR2 FQNEAQ (reference sequence). CDR3 length equals 16 residues. The CDR3 region is CASSLETGNIYNEQFF. In DNA form, the CDR3 reads TGTGCCAGCAGCCTAGAGACAGGAAACATTTACAATGAGCAGTTCTTC.

Regarding this clonotype: At one end, the junction sequence differs from germline, possibly due to a read error. V and J are TRBV20-1 and TRBJ2-1, with 12 bases aligning to TRBD2. Germline CDR1 is DFQATT and CDR2 is SNEGSKA (reference sequence). The CDR3 sequence is 17 residues long. CDR3 in amino acids: CCARDARTSGIYNEQFF. CDR3 coding DNA: TGCTGTGCTAGAGACGCGCGGACTAGCGGGATCTACAATGAGCAGTTCTTC.

The chain is built from TRBV11-2 and TRBJ1-4, with unresolved D. This CDR3 has 13 residues. With 5 bases removed from V and 14 bases from J, the gap between germline ends came to 18 bases. Germline V gene data show CDR1 as SGHAT and CDR2 as FQNNGV. This chain's CDR3 is CASSGTGLLPLFF. DNA of the CDR3: TGTGCCAGCAGCGGTACCGGACTTTTGCCTCTGTTTTTT.

Remarks on this clonotype: A much larger clone lies a single base off, so this may be a read error. The gene calls are TRBV24-1 and TRBJ2-2, with D maybe TRBD2 (6 bases). Germline CDR1 is KGHDR and CDR2 is SFDVKD. The CDR3 is 16 residues long. The CDR3 here is CATSLGGATNTRELFF. DNA of the CDR3: TGTGCCACCAGTCTGGGGGGAGCGACGAACACCAGGGAGCTGTTTTTT.

This clonotype was observed a handful of times. The chain has TRBV20-1 and TRBJ2-2; 8 bases line up with TRBD2. The CDR3 has 15 residues. Germline loops: CDR1 DFQATT, CDR2 SNEGSKA (reference sequence). For the CDR3, the DNA is TGCAGCGTGGGGACCGCGGGAGGGAACACCGGGGAGCTGTTTTTT. It is translated as CSVGTAGGNTGELFF.

The sample holds a few counts of this clonotype. V gene TRBV6-5 combines with J gene TRBJ2-1, with D possibly matching TRBD2 (5 bases). There are 15 residues in the CDR3. The germline V gene has CDR1 MNHEY and CDR2 SVGAGI. The V gene lost 7 bases and the J gene lost 0 bases, with 13 bases spanning the gap. The CDR3 protein is CASIRAVPSYNEQFF. The DNA of the CDR3 is TGTGCCAGCATTAGAGCGGTCCCCTCCTACAATGAGCAGTTCTTC.